The clone carrying this TCR beta chain was seen only a few times. The sample comes from a study of blood T cell repertoires in COVID-19. For the study at large: The analysed material was cDNA or gDNA that came from T cells, B-cell-depleted T cells, or PBMCs.

Seattle's cohort entered during active infection and was followed longitudinally. Source study methods: Researchers report that nucleated cell counts were estimated from reference gene primer amplification. Clones were read by immunoSEQ multiplex PCR, and TCRdb kept only the in-frame ones, dropping some. V and J calls and clone size follow that table, whereas D and trimming were derived from the DNA. The data show 200,000 to 250,000 clones, with 75% to 90% seen just once and over 7% held by the top ten. What was sequenced was peripheral blood. The source of this sequence is a woman of 80 years or more with COVID-19, enrolled during active disease.

For the CDR3, the DNA is TGCGCCAGCAGTGATTCGGGGGCAGGGGGAGACATTCAGTACTTC. Residues: CASSDSGAGGDIQYF. The V gene is TRBV10-1, the J gene TRBJ2-4; weak D call: TRBD1 (7 bases). Trimming pared 3 bases from V and 8 bases from J, leaving 17 bases between. This CDR3 has 15 residues. CDR1 and CDR2 (germline): WNHNN, SYGVQD (reference sequence).